These 24 T cell receptor beta chains share one sample of origin, sequenced in a study of technical replicates of blood from a few donors. Assay: immunoSEQ multiplex PCR; the TCRdb copy retains only in-frame clones and omits some. This table holds more than 11,000 clones, roughly 87% found once. The source material was PBMCs. Source of these receptors: a human donor in good health.

This rearrangement joins TRBV4-1 to TRBJ2-1; a possible D gene is TRBD1 (5 bases). Trimming removed 0 bases at V and 4 bases at J, with 10 bases between. The CDR3 extends over 15 amino acids. The germline CDR1 and CDR2 sequences are MGHRA and YSYEKL. The CDR3 loop reads CASSQDKGDYNEQFF. The CDR3 nucleotides read TGCGCCAGCAGCCAAGATAAAGGGGATTACAATGAGCAGTTCTTC.

The chain recombines TRBV4-1 with TRBJ2-6; D unclear. Trimming pared 3 bases from V and 2 bases from J, leaving 8 bases between. In germline, CDR1 is MGHRA, CDR2 YSYEKL. The CDR3 covers 15 residues. In nucleotides, the CDR3 is TGCGCCAGCAGCCAGGGCTTACCTGGGGCCAACGTCCTGACTTTC. Translating gives CASSQGLPGANVLTF.

This clone was detected a few times. The chain couples TRBV27 to TRBJ2-7; 8 positions agree with TRBD2. Trimming removed 2 bases from V and 3 bases from J; junction bases left unmatched: 9. The CDR3 runs to 16 residues. Germline-derived CDR1 and CDR2 are MNHEY and SMNVEV (reference sequence). CDR3 loop: CASSLAGTRGGYEQYF. In DNA form, the CDR3 reads TGTGCCAGCAGTTTAGCCGGGACTAGGGGAGGCTACGAGCAGTACTTC.

The V gene is TRBV30, the J gene TRBJ2-2; D might be TRBD2 (6 bases). Trimming stripped 4 bases from V and 1 base from J, with 19 bases between. Germline CDR1 reads GTSNPN; CDR2 reads SVGIG (reference sequence). The CDR3 contains 17 residues. DNA for the CDR3: TGTGCCTGGACCCCTCAAGGATGGGGGGAGAACACCGGGGAGCTGTTTTTT. Protein product: CAWTPQGWGENTGELFF. Using reference TRBV30 and TRBJ2-2 for the parts outside the CDR3, the full variable domain is SQTIHQWPATLVQPVGSPLSLECTVEGTSNPNLYWYRQAAGRGLQLLFYSVGIGQISSEVPQNLSASRPQDRQFILSSKKLLLSDSGFYLCAWTPQGWGENTGELFFGEGSRLTVL.

The J gene is TRBJ2-5, the V gene TRBV5-1; possible D gene TRBD2, 6 bases. This CDR3 has 13 amino acids. The germline CDR1 and CDR2 sequences are SGHRS and YFSETQ. The ends were cut back, 6 bases at V and 5 bases at J, with 14 bases in the middle. In DNA form, the CDR3 reads TGCGCCAGCACCTCTCTCGCGGGGGAGACCCAGTACTTC. Its translation: CASTSLAGETQYF.

The chain uses TRBV2 and TRBJ2-5; D not resolved. The CDR3 is made up of 13 amino acids. The V end lost 4 bases, the J end lost 2 bases, and 8 bases lay between the germline ends. Germline V gene lookup returns CDR1 SNHLY and CDR2 FYNNEI. CDR3 coding DNA: TGTGCCAGCAGTGTTAGACAACAAGAGACCCAGTACTTC. Protein product: CASSVRQQETQYF. The whole variable domain, filled in from reference TRBV2 and TRBJ2-5, reads EPEVTQTPSHQVTQMGQEVILRCVPISNHLYFYWYRQILGQKVEFLVSFYNNEISEKSEIFDDQFSVERPDGSNFTLKIRSTKLEDSAMYFCASSVRQQETQYFGPGTRLLVL.

CDR3 region: CASRRSPASVETQYF. The CDR3 DNA is TGTGCCAGTAGGAGGTCCCCAGCTTCTGTGGAGACCCAGTACTTC. The V call is TRBV19, the J call TRBJ2-5, with D uncertain. CDR1 LNHDA and CDR2 SQIVND come from the germline V gene (reference sequence). Trimming stripped 6 bases from V and 5 bases from J, with 19 bases between. This CDR3 region has 15 residues.

J is TRBJ1-2 and V is TRBV28; D is undetermined. CDR3 size: 10 residues. Trimming shortened V by 6 bases and J by 6 bases, and 5 bases separated the two germline ends. CDR1 is MDHEN, CDR2 SYDVKM, per germline. CDR3 nucleotide sequence: TGTGCCAGCAGCTCGGATGGCTACACCTTC. Its translation: CASSSDGYTF.

The chain recombines TRBV23-1 with TRBJ2-6; a weak D match, TRBD1 (6 bases). TRBV23-1 is an ORF, and what it does is uncertain. V lost 6 bases to trimming and J lost 4 bases, with 22 bases between them. The CDR3 totals 18 residues. The CDR3 DNA follows: TGCGCCAGCAGCCGCCGGGACACACCTCGGAGGGGGGCCAACGTCCTGACTTTC. This encodes CASSRRDTPRRGANVLTF.

V and J are TRBV9 and TRBJ2-7; D possibly corresponds to TRBD2 (5 bases). The CDR3 extends over 15 amino acids. Trimming cost V 3 bases and J 5 bases, with 18 bases left between them. Germline loops: CDR1 SGDLS, CDR2 YYNGEE. The CDR3 protein is CASSASGGPSDEQYF. The CDR3 coding sequence is TGTGCCAGCAGCGCCTCGGGCGGGCCAAGCGACGAGCAGTACTTC.

The genes are TRBV19 and TRBJ2-3; no clear D. Germline CDR1 and CDR2: LNHDA and SQIVND (reference sequence). V was clipped by 5 bases and J by 8 bases, with 8 bases between them. The CDR3 is made up of 11 amino acids. The CDR3 DNA is TGTGCCAGTAGTGTAGCAGGTACGCAGTATTTT. Encoded protein: CASSVAGTQYF. Filled out from reference TRBV19 and TRBJ2-3, the complete variable domain reads DGGITQSPKYLFRKEGQNVTLSCEQNLNHDAMYWYRQDPGQGLRLIYYSQIVNDFQKGDIAEGYSVSREKKESFPLTVTSAQKNPTAFYLCASSVAGTQYFGPGTRLTVL.

The gene calls are TRBV25-1 and TRBJ2-5; D may be TRBD2 (6 bases). Germline V CDR1 and CDR2: MGHDK, SYGVNS. V was clipped by 11 bases and J by 2 bases, with 15 bases between them. The CDR3 has 13 amino acids. The chain's CDR3 is CASRLDYQETQYF. The CDR3 DNA sequence: TGTGCCTCGCGACTGGACTATCAAGAGACCCAGTACTTC. The whole variable domain, filled in from reference TRBV25-1 and TRBJ2-5, reads EADIYQTPRYLVIGTGKKITLECSQTMGHDKMYWYQQDPGMELHLIHYSYGVNSTEKGDLSSESTVSRIRTEHFPLTLESARPSHTSQYLCASRLDYQETQYFGPGTRLLVL.

This clone was observed once. The V and J genes are TRBV6-5 and TRBJ1-1; D ambiguous. Deletions cut 6 bases from V and 7 bases from J, with 18 bases between. Germline assignment: CDR1 MNHEY and CDR2 SVGAGI. The CDR3 totals 14 residues. CDR3 amino acids: CASSSAGEYSEAFF. CDR3 DNA: TGTGCCAGCAGCTCTGCGGGAGAGTACAGTGAAGCTTTCTTT.

The rearrangement joins TRBV28 to TRBJ1-1; TRBD1 aligns across 8 bases. V lost 7 bases and J lost 5; bases outside the gene matches: 3. The CDR3 spans 12 residues. The germline gives CDR1 MDHEN, CDR2 SYDVKM. CDR3 protein: CASTDRGTEAFF. The CDR3 bases are TGTGCCAGCACCGACAGGGGTACTGAAGCTTTCTTT.

J is TRBJ1-5 and V is TRBV18, with D tentatively TRBD1 (6 bases). The CDR3 spans 14 residues. V dropped 0 bases and J dropped 9 bases, with 12 bases sitting between them. CDR1 and CDR2 from the germline V gene are KGHSH and LQKENI. The CDR3 reads CASSPPGLGGPQHF. In DNA form, the CDR3 reads TGTGCCAGCTCACCACCGGGGCTAGGGGGGCCCCAGCATTTT.

This sequence joins TRBV7-6 and TRBJ2-2, with 7 bases fitting TRBD1. The length of the CDR3 is 13 residues. The germline gives CDR1 SGHVS, CDR2 FNYEAQ. J gave up 8 bases and V 8 bases, and 8 bases lay outside the gene matches. The CDR3 DNA is TGTGCCAGCGGACAGGCCCGGGTAGGGGAGCTGTTTTTT. This translates into CASGQARVGELFF.

This rearrangement joins TRBV5-4 to TRBJ2-3; 7 positions agree with TRBD1. This CDR3 spans 14 amino acids. From germline, CDR1 is SGHNT and CDR2 YYREEE (reference sequence). V lost 4 bases, J lost 1 base, and 3 bases stayed unmatched. The CDR3 loop reads CASSGGQGTDTQYF. DNA of the CDR3: TGTGCCAGCAGCGGCGGACAGGGCACAGATACGCAGTATTTT.

This rearrangement joins TRBV28 to TRBJ2-5; TRBD1 agrees at 10 bases. Trimming at V came to 3 bases and at J to 2 bases, leaving 9 bases not matched to a gene. CDR1 MDHEN and CDR2 SYDVKM come from the germline V gene. The CDR3 extends over 17 amino acids. This chain's CDR3 is CASSFFLGTGAQETQYF. DNA for the CDR3: TGTGCCAGCAGTTTCTTCCTAGGGACAGGGGCACAAGAGACCCAGTACTTC.

V is TRBV5-8 and J is TRBJ2-5; D is perhaps TRBD1 (5 bases). Germline assignment: CDR1 SGHTS and CDR2 YDEGEE. This CDR3 comprises 14 residues. With 3 bases removed from V and 3 bases from J, the gap between germline ends came to 12 bases. For the CDR3, the DNA is TGTGCCAGCAGCTCCCCTGCAGGGAAAGAGACCCAGTACTTC. Translation: CASSSPAGKETQYF.

The chain employs TRBV18 and TRBJ2-1; 9 bases match TRBD1. There are 16 residues in the CDR3. Germline V CDR1 and CDR2: KGHSH, LQKENI. J was trimmed by 8 bases and V by 1 base; bases with no gene match: 9. The CDR3 protein is CASSPRGTGIGHEQFF. CDR3 in DNA: TGTGCCAGCTCACCACGCGGGACAGGGATTGGCCATGAGCAGTTCTTC. The full variable domain, in which reference TRBV18 and TRBJ2-1 provide the parts outside the CDR3, is NAGVMQNPRHLVRRRGQEARLRCSPMKGHSHVYWYRQLPEEGLKFMVYLQKENIIDESGMPKERFSAEFPKEGPSILRIQQVVRGDSAAYFCASSPRGTGIGHEQFFGPGTRLTVL.

This chain links TRBV19 with TRBJ1-4, with 9 bases lining up with TRBD1. Germline V CDR1 and CDR2: LNHDA, SQIVND (reference sequence). The CDR3 has 15 amino acids. Trimming cost V 3 bases and J 10 bases; bases outside gene matches: 9. CDR3: CASSILPTGGLKLFF. Here the CDR3 DNA reads TGTGCCAGTAGTATCCTTCCGACAGGGGGATTAAAACTGTTTTTT.

This clone appeared once. This chain connects TRBV7-9 to TRBJ1-4; D gene unclear. This CDR3 spans 11 amino acids. The germline V and J ends were trimmed by 5 bases and 6 bases, with 4 bases remaining between them. Germline values: CDR1 SEHNR, CDR2 FQNEAQ (reference sequence). The CDR3, as DNA: TGTGCCAGCAGCCCGGATGAAAAACTGTTTTTT. As protein: CASSPDEKLFF.

This clone has more than one count but fewer than ten. The genes are TRBV28 and TRBJ2-2, with TRBD2 matching over 11 bases. The CDR3 has 16 residues. Unmatched junction bases numbered 7, after V lost 5 bases and J lost 5 bases. CDR1 MDHEN and CDR2 SYDVKM come from the germline V gene. CDR3 protein: CASSPIAGGDTGELFF. The CDR3 nucleotides are TGTGCCAGCAGTCCCATAGCGGGAGGGGATACCGGGGAGCTGTTTTTT.

This clone was picked up a small number of times. CDR3 nucleotides: TGTGCCAGCTCACCATCGGAGGGAGAAGCTTTCTTT. This codes for CASSPSEGEAFF. The chain has TRBV18 and TRBJ1-1; no reliable D call. CDR1 and CDR2 (germline): KGHSH, LQKENI. Between the trimmed V and J ends, which lost 2 bases and 8 bases, there was a span of 9 bases. The CDR3 extends over 12 amino acids.